Each of the 22 T cell receptor beta chains below was sequenced from the same sample in a study of T cell responses to AZD1222 COVID-19 vaccine. Sequencing was performed with immunoSEQ multiplex PCR; in TCRdb, only in-frame clones are kept and a portion is missing. The data contain roughly 100,000 clones, 88% of them singletons. The sequences come from peripheral blood, collected 28 days after the second AZD1222 dose. The receptors shown here come from an adult who received the AZD1222 COVID-19 vaccine.

The V gene is TRBV5-1, the J gene TRBJ1-4; D may be TRBD1 (5 bases). The CDR3 spans 16 residues. V lost 2 bases, J lost 8 bases, and 19 bases lay in between. Germline loops: CDR1 SGHRS, CDR2 YFSETQ. CDR3: CASSFYRDPGSEKLFF. The CDR3 DNA is TGCGCCAGCAGCTTCTACCGGGACCCCGGTTCGGAAAAACTGTTTTTT.

The V gene is TRBV6-6, the J gene TRBJ2-7; D might be TRBD1 (5 bases). The germline CDR1 and CDR2 sequences are MNHNY and SVGAGI (reference sequence). The CDR3 sequence is 15 residues long. The ends were cut back, 2 bases at V and 1 base at J, with 12 bases in the middle. CDR3 nucleotides: TGTGCCAGCAGTTACGTGTCAGGGCGGTCCTACGAGCAGTACTTC. Its protein product is CASSYVSGRSYEQYF.

This clone was picked up one time. The chain uses TRBV7-9 and TRBJ1-4; D not certain. This CDR3 is built from 13 residues. CDR1 and CDR2 (germline): SEHNR, FQNEAQ (reference sequence). Trimming removed 5 bases at V and 6 bases at J, with 10 bases between. The CDR3 bases are TGTGCCAGCAGCCACCTTATGGATGAAAAACTGTTTTTT. It translates to CASSHLMDEKLFF.

The genes are TRBV19 and TRBJ1-2, with 7 bases identical to TRBD1. CDR1 and CDR2 (germline): LNHDA, SQIVND (reference sequence). Trimming removed 3 bases from V and 1 base from J; junction bases left unmatched: 2. CDR3 size: 14 residues. For the CDR3, the DNA is TGTGCCAGTAGTATCAGGGGGAGTAACTATGGCTACACCTTC. It is translated as CASSIRGSNYGYTF. Drawing the rest from reference TRBV19 and TRBJ1-2, the complete variable domain is DGGITQSPKYLFRKEGQNVTLSCEQNLNHDAMYWYRQDPGQGLRLIYYSQIVNDFQKGDIAEGYSVSREKKESFPLTVTSAQKNPTAFYLCASSIRGSNYGYTFGSGTRLTVV.

The CDR3 here is CASSPRKNTEAFF. CDR3 bases: TGTGCCAGCAGCCCCAGGAAGAACACTGAAGCTTTCTTT. This chain connects TRBV13 to TRBJ1-1; D uncertain. CDR1 and CDR2 (germline): PRHDT, FYEKMQ (reference sequence). V was trimmed by 5 bases and J by 1 base, leaving 8 bases between them. This CDR3 has 13 amino acids.

J is TRBJ2-2 and V is TRBV7-3; D may be TRBD2 (7 bases). There are 15 residues in the CDR3. Germline CDR1 is SGHTA and CDR2 is FQGTGA. Trimming left V 5 bases short and J 5 bases short, with 15 bases between. This CDR3 reads CASSPRGARTGELFF. CDR3 nucleotides: TGTGCCAGCAGCCCCCGGGGGGCGCGGACCGGGGAGCTGTTTTTT.

This chain uses TRBV30 with TRBJ1-1, with 9 bases lining up with TRBD1. This CDR3 is 13 amino acids long. J was trimmed by 7 bases and V by 6 bases; bases with no gene match: 9. CDR1 is GTSNPN, CDR2 SVGIG, per germline (reference sequence). In DNA form, the CDR3 reads TGTGCCTGCCAGGACAGGGGATATGGTGAAGCTTTCTTT. This codes for CACQDRGYGEAFF.

The chain is built from TRBV7-9 and TRBJ2-7, with TRBD1 matching 9 bases. From germline, CDR1 is SEHNR and CDR2 FQNEAQ (reference sequence). Trimming took 5 bases from V and 4 from J; bases not matched to a gene: 6. The CDR3 is 14 amino acids. Written as DNA, the CDR3 is TGTGCCAGCAGCCGGACAGGGGTGGGTTACGAGCAGTACTTC. Translating gives CASSRTGVGYEQYF.

The chain couples TRBV29-1 to TRBJ2-1; tentative D call: TRBD2 (6 bases). V lost 7 bases and J 9 bases, leaving 22 bases between the germline ends. CDR1 is SQVTM and CDR2 is ANQGSEA in the germline V gene. The CDR3 runs to 14 residues. The CDR3 loop reads CSARRDSAFGEQFF. Written as DNA, the CDR3 is TGCAGCGCTCGACGGGACTCAGCCTTCGGTGAGCAGTTCTTC.

J is TRBJ1-6 and V is TRBV5-6; no reliable D call. The CDR3 loop spans 18 amino acids. The germline V and J ends were trimmed by 3 bases and 10 bases, with 26 bases remaining between them. Germline V lookup: CDR1 SGHDT, CDR2 YYEEEE. CDR3 bases: TGTGCCAGCAGCTCCTGGGGTTCTTATCACGGCTCCAAATCACCCCTCCACTTT. Its protein product is CASSSWGSYHGSKSPLHF.

V and J are TRBV7-8 and TRBJ1-5; D perhaps matches TRBD1 (5 bases). With 4 bases removed from V and 2 bases from J, the gap between germline ends came to 15 bases. The CDR3 sequence is 16 residues long. Per the germline V gene, CDR1 is SGHVS and CDR2 is FQNEAQ. The CDR3 DNA is TGTGCCAGCAGCTCGAGGGTGGGGGGTGGCAATCAGCCCCAGCATTTT. Its translation is CASSSRVGGGNQPQHF.

V gene TRBV11-2 combines with J gene TRBJ1-4; tentative D call: TRBD1 (6 bases). This CDR3 has 15 amino acids. Germline loops: CDR1 SGHAT, CDR2 FQNNGV. Trimming removed 1 base from V and 6 bases from J, with 12 bases in between. The CDR3 DNA sequence: TGTGCCAGCAGCTTAGTCGGGGGCGGTCATGAAAAACTGTTTTTT. Translated: CASSLVGGGHEKLFF.

The rearrangement uses TRBV19 and TRBJ2-7, with D tentatively TRBD1 or TRBD2 (6 bases each). The V gene lost 3 bases and the J gene lost 4 bases, with 16 bases spanning the gap. The CDR3 consists of 15 residues. CDR1 and CDR2 (germline): LNHDA, SQIVND (reference sequence). CDR3 in DNA: TGTGCCAGTAGTATGGGGGGCCAAAATTTTTACGAGCAGTACTTC. The encoded protein is CASSMGGQNFYEQYF.

The genes are TRBV18 and TRBJ1-2, with 7 bases matching TRBD1. With V trimmed by 3 bases and J by 8 bases, 18 bases remained unmatched. The germline CDR1 and CDR2 sequences are KGHSH and LQKENI. The CDR3 has 17 amino acids. CDR3 sequence reads: CASSPNRDRLILGGYTF. For the CDR3, the DNA is TGTGCCAGCTCACCGAACCGGGACAGACTAATTTTAGGCGGCTACACCTTC.

CDR3 coding DNA: TGTGCCAGCAGTGAACAGGGAGAGCTAGTTCTCACAGATACGCAGTATTTT. It yields the protein CASSEQGELVLTDTQYF. V gene TRBV6-1 combines with J gene TRBJ2-3, with D tentatively TRBD1 or TRBD2 (5 bases each). The V and J ends lost 2 bases and 2 bases respectively, with 17 bases between them. The CDR3 contains 17 residues. Germline values: CDR1 MNHNS, CDR2 SASEGT.

V gene TRBV5-1 combines with J gene TRBJ1-2, with TRBD1 matching over 8 bases. The CDR3 contains 18 residues. Germline V lookup: CDR1 SGHRS, CDR2 YFSETQ. Germline trimming cut 3 bases from V and 4 bases from J; bases unmatched to any gene: 17. The CDR3: CASSWGGSRTGRAYGYTF. The CDR3 DNA reads TGCGCCAGCAGCTGGGGAGGGTCCCGGACAGGGCGGGCCTATGGCTACACCTTC. The full variable domain, completed using reference TRBV5-1 and TRBJ1-2, is KAGVTQTPRYLIKTRGQQVTLSCSPISGHRSVSWYQQTPGQGLQFLFEYFSETQRNKGNFPGRFSGRQFSNSRSEMNVSTLELGDSALYLCASSWGGSRTGRAYGYTFGSGTRLTVV.

The V gene is TRBV20-1, the J gene TRBJ1-2, with D tentatively TRBD1 (5 bases). From germline, CDR1 is DFQATT and CDR2 SNEGSKA (reference sequence). V was cut by 6 bases and J by 4 bases, with 9 bases left in between. The CDR3 is 11 amino acids. The CDR3 loop reads CSARTPYGYTF. CDR3 in DNA: TGCAGTGCCCGGACACCCTATGGCTACACCTTC.

V gene TRBV19 combines with J gene TRBJ1-5; 10 nucleotides line up with TRBD1. J was trimmed by 2 bases and V by 4 bases; bases with no gene match: 8. Germline V gene sequence: CDR1 LNHDA, CDR2 SQIVND (reference sequence). This CDR3 region has 17 residues. CDR3 sequence reads: CASSTLTGGIGNQPQHF. CDR3 in DNA: TGTGCCAGTAGTACCTTGACAGGGGGCATTGGCAATCAGCCCCAGCATTTT.

The chain is built from TRBV11-3 and TRBJ2-3; 9 bases agree with TRBD1. The germline gives CDR1 SGHNT, CDR2 YENEEA. CDR3 size: 16 residues. The ends lost 5 bases at V and 1 base at J; junction bases unmatched: 7. The DNA for the CDR3 is TGTGCCAGCAGCCCAAGGGACAGGGAGGGCACAGATACGCAGTATTTT. Translating gives CASSPRDREGTDTQYF. The whole variable domain, filled in from reference TRBV11-3 and TRBJ2-3, reads EAGVVQSPRYKIIEKKQPVAFWCNPISGHNTLYWYLQNLGQGPELLIRYENEEAVDDSQLPKDRFSAERLKGVDSTLKIQPAELGDSAVYLCASSPRDREGTDTQYFGPGTRLTVL.

This clone has only a few counts. The chain joins TRBV5-1 to TRBJ2-3; 9 bases line up with TRBD2. The CDR3 spans 15 residues. The germline V gene has CDR1 SGHRS and CDR2 YFSETQ. The ends lost 0 bases at V and 4 bases at J; junction bases unmatched: 3. CDR3 in amino acids: CASSLDSGSADTQYF. The CDR3, as DNA: TGCGCCAGCAGCTTGGATAGCGGGAGCGCAGATACGCAGTATTTT.

The rearrangement links TRBV19 to TRBJ1-5; 8 nucleotides line up with TRBD1. V was pared by 7 bases and J by 2 bases, with 4 bases of the junction left unmatched. This CDR3 region has 14 residues. Germline CDR1 reads LNHDA; CDR2 reads SQIVND (reference sequence). In DNA, the CDR3 is TGTGCCAGTACCATACAGGGGGGCAATCAGCCCCAGCATTTT. It codes for CASTIQGGNQPQHF.

This clone showed up just once. The chain couples TRBV19 to TRBJ2-7; TRBD1 aligns across 8 bases. The CDR3 totals 12 residues. Per the germline V gene, CDR1 is LNHDA and CDR2 is SQIVND (reference sequence). The ends lost 6 bases at V and 3 bases at J; junction bases unmatched: 1. The DNA of the CDR3 is TGTGCCAGTAGGGACAGGGTCTACGAGCAGTACTTC. It translates to CASRDRVYEQYF.